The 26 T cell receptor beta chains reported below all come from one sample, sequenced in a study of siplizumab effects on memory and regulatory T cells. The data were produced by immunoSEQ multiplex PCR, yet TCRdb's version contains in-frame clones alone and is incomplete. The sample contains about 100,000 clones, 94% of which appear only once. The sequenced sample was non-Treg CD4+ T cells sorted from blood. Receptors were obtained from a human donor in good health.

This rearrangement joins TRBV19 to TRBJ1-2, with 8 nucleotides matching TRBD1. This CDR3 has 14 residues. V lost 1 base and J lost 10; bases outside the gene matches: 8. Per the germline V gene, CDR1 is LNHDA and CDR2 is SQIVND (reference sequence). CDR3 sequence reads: CASSIGGTGQAYTF. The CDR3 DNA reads TGTGCCAGTAGTATAGGGGGGACAGGCCAGGCCTACACCTTC.

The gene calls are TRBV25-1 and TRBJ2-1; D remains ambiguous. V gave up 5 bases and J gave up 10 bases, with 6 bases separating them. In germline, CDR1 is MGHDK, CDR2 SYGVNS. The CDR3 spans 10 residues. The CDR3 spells CASSSTEQFF. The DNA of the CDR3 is TGTGCCAGCAGTTCTACGGAGCAGTTCTTC.

As DNA, the CDR3 is TGTGCCTGGAGTGAAAGATCACCCCTCCACTTT. Protein product: CAWSERSPLHF. The genes are TRBV30 and TRBJ1-6; D is ambiguous. Germline V lookup: CDR1 GTSNPN, CDR2 SVGIG (reference sequence). V gave up 1 base and J gave up 10 bases, with 5 bases separating them. The CDR3 spans 11 residues.

CDR3 sequence: CASMGWGDTEAFF. The CDR3 DNA is TGTGCCAGCATGGGCTGGGGGGACACTGAAGCTTTCTTT. The chain couples TRBV2 to TRBJ1-1; D possibly corresponds to TRBD1 (5 bases). Trimming removed 7 bases from V and 3 bases from J, with 12 bases in between. From germline, CDR1 is SNHLY and CDR2 FYNNEI. The CDR3 has 13 residues. The full variable domain, its missing parts supplied by reference TRBV2 and TRBJ1-1, is EPEVTQTPSHQVTQMGQEVILRCVPISNHLYFYWYRQILGQKVEFLVSFYNNEISEKSEIFDDQFSVERPDGSNFTLKIRSTKLEDSAMYFCASMGWGDTEAFFGQGTRLTVV.

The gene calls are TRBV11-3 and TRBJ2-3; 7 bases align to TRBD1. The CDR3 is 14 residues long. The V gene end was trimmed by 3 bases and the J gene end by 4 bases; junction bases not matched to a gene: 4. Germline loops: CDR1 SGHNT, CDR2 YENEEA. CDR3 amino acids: CASSFRDSADTQYF. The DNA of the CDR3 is TGTGCCAGCAGCTTCAGGGACAGCGCAGATACGCAGTATTTT.

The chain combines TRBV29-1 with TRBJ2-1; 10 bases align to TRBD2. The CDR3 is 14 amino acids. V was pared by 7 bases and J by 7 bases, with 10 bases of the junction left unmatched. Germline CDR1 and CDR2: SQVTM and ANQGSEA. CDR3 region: CSAFSVAGGNEQFF. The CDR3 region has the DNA TGCAGCGCATTCTCCGTAGCGGGAGGTAATGAGCAGTTCTTC.

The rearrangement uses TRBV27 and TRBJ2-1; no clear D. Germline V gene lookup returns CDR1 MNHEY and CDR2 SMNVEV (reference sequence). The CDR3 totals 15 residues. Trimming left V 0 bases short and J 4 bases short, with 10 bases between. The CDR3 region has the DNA TGTGCCAGCAGTTTATCGATAGCAAAATACAATGAGCAGTTCTTC. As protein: CASSLSIAKYNEQFF.

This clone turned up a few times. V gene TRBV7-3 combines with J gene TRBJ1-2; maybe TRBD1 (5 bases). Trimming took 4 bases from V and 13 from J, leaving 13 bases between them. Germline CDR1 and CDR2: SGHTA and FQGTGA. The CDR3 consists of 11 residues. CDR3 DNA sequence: TGTGCCAGCAGCTCCGGGGCCGGGTGCACCTTC. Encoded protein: CASSSGAGCTF.

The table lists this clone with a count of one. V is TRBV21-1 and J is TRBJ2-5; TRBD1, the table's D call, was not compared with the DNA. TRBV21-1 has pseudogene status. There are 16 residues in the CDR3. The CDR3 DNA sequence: TGTGCCAGCAGCAAAGACCAGGGGGCGCACATAGAGACCCAGTACTTC. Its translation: CASSKDQGAHIETQYF.

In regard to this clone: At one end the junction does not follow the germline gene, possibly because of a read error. This CDR3 reads CASSRISGQGIDEQFF. The CDR3 region has the DNA TGTGCTAGCAGCCGGATTTCGGGACAGGGGATCGATGAGCAGTTCTTC. The rearrangement joins TRBV7-7 to TRBJ2-1; 10 positions match TRBD1. Per germline, CDR1 SSHAT and CDR2 FNYEAQ (reference sequence). The CDR3 contains 16 residues.

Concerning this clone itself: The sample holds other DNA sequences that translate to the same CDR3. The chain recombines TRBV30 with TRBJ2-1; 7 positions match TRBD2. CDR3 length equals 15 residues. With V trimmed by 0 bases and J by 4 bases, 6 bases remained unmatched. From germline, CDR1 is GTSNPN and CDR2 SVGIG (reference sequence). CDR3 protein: CAWSVSSGGYNEQFF. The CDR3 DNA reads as TGTGCCTGGAGTGTCTCTAGCGGAGGGTACAATGAGCAGTTCTTC.

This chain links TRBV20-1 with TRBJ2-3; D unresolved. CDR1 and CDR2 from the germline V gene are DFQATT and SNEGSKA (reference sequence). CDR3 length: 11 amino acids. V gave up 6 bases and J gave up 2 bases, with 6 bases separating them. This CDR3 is CSALPTDTQYF. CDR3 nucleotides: TGCAGTGCCCTCCCCACAGATACGCAGTATTTT.

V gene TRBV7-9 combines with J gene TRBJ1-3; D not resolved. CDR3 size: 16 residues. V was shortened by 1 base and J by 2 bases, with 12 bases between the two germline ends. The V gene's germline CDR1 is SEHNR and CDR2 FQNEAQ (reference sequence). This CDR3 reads CASSLVASKTGNTIYF. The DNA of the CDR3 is TGTGCCAGCAGCTTAGTTGCCAGCAAGACTGGAAACACCATATATTTT.

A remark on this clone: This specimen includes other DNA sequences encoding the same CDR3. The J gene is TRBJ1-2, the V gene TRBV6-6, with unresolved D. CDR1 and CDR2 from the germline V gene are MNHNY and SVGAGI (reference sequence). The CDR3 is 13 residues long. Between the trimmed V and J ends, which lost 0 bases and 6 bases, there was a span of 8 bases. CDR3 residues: CASSYSVDHGYTF. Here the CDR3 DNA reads TGTGCCAGCAGTTACTCAGTGGACCATGGCTACACCTTC.

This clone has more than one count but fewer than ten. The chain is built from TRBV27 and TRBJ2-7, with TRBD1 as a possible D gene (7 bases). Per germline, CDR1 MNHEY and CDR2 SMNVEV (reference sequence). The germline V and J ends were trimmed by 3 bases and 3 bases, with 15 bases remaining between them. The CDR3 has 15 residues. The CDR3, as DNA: TGTGCCAGCAGTTTTGGCGGGACAGCCAGCTACGAGCAGTACTTC. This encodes CASSFGGTASYEQYF.

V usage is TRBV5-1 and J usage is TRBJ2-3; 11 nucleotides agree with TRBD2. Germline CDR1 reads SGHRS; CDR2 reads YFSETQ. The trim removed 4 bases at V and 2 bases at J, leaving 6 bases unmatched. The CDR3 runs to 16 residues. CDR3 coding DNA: TGCGCCAGCAGCACCCGGACTAGCGGGCTCACAGATACGCAGTATTTT. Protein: CASSTRTSGLTDTQYF.

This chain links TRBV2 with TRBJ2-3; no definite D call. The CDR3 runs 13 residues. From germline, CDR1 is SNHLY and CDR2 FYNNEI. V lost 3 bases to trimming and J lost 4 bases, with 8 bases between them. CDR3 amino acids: CASSDLVADTQYF. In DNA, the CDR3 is TGTGCCAGCAGTGATCTGGTCGCAGATACGCAGTATTTT.

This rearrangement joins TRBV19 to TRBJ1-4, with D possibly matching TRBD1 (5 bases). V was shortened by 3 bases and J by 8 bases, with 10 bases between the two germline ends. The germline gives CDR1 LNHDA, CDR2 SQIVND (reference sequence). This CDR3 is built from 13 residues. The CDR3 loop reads CASSIQGGEKLFF. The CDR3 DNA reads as TGTGCCAGTAGTATCCAGGGAGGAGAAAAACTGTTTTTT.

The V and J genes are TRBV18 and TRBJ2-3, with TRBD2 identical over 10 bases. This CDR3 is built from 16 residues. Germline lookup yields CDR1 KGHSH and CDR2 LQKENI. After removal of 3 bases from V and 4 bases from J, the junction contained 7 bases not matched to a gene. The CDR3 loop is CASSPGKAGGPDTQYF. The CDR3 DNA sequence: TGTGCCAGCTCACCGGGGAAAGCGGGAGGGCCAGATACGCAGTATTTT.

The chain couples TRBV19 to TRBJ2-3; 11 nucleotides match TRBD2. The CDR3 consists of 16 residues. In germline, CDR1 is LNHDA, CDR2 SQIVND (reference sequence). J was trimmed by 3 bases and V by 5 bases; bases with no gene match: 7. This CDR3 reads CASSATSGRGTDTQYF. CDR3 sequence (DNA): TGTGCCAGTAGTGCAACTAGCGGGAGAGGGACAGATACGCAGTATTTT.

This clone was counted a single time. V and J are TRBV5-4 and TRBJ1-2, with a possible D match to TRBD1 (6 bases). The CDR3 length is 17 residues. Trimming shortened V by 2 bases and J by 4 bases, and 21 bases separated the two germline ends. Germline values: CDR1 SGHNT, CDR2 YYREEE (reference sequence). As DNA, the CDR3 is TGTGCCAGCAGCTTTGGGGGGCAGCTTCTGGGGGCCTATGGCTACACCTTC. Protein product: CASSFGGQLLGAYGYTF.

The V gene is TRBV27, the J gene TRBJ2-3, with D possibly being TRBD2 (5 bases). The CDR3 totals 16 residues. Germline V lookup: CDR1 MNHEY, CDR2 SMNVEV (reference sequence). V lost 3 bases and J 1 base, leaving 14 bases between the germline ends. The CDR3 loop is CASSFSGIRRTDTQYF. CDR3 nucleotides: TGTGCCAGCAGTTTTTCCGGGATTAGGCGCACAGATACGCAGTATTTT.

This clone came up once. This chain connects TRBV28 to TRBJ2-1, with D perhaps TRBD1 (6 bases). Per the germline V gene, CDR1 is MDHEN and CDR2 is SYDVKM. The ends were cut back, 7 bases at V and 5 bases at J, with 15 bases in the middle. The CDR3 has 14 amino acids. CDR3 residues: CASKKGQHNNEQFF. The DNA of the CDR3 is TGTGCCAGCAAAAAAGGACAGCACAACAATGAGCAGTTCTTC.

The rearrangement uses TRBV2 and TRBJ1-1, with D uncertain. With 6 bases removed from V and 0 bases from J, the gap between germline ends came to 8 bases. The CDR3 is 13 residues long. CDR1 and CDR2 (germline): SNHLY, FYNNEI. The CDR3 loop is CASRGSLNTEAFF. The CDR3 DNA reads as TGTGCCAGCAGGGGGTCCCTGAACACTGAAGCTTTCTTT.

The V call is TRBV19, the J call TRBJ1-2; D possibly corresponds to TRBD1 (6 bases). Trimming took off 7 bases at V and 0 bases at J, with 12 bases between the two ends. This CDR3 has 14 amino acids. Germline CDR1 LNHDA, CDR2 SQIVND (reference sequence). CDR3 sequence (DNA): TGTGCCAGTACCGTCGACAGGTCTAACTATGGCTACACCTTC. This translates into CASTVDRSNYGYTF.

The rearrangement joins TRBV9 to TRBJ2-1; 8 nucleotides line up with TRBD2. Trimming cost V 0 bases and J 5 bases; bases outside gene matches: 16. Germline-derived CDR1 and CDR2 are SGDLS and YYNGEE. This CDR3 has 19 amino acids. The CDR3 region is CASSVASSGTSSRDNEQFF. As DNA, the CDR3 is TGTGCCAGCAGCGTAGCGAGTAGCGGGACCTCGTCGAGGGACAATGAGCAGTTCTTC. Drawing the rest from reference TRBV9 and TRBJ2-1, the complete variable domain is DSGVTQTPKHLITATGQRVTLRCSPRSGDLSVYWYQQSLDQGLQFLIQYYNGEERAKGNILERFSAQQFPDLHSELNLSSLELGDSALYFCASSVASSGTSSRDNEQFFGPGTRLTVL.